Detailed here is one T cell receptor beta chain. These data come from a study of shared T cell receptors in the human thymus. Germline V gene lookup returns CDR1 SGDLS and CDR2 YYNGEE. Trimming took 0 bases from V and 1 from J, leaving 12 bases between them. The CDR3 has 16 residues. Using immunoSEQ multiplex PCR, the repertoire was profiled, and TCRdb retains in-frame clones only, with some absent. The table records about 610,000 clones, roughly 90% of them present only once. This same sample was also part of a study on human thymus T cells. This second report adds: Thymus pieces cut out during corrective heart surgery were the tissue that was used.

The sequencing input was thymocytes. The chain combines TRBV9 with TRBJ2-3; D is ambiguous. This TCR was recovered from a boy in the first two years of life with a congenital heart defect. The CDR3 DNA sequence: TGTGCCAGCAGCGTAGTACCGTTAGAAGGCACAGATACGCAGTATTTT. As protein: CASSVVPLEGTDTQYF.